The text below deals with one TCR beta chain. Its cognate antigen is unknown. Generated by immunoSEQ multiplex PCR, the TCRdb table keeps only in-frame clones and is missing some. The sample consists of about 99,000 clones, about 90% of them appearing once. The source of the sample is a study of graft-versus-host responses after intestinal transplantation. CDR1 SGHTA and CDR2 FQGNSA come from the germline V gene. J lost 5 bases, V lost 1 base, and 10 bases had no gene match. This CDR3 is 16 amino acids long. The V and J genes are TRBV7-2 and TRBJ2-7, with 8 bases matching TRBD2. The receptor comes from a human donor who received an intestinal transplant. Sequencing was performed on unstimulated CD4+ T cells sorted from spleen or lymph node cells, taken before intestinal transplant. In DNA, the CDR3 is TGTGCCAGCAGCTTAGTGTCTAGCGGGTGGCTGAACGAGCAGTACTTC. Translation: CASSLVSSGWLNEQYF. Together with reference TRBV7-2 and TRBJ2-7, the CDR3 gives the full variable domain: GAGVSQSPSNKVTEKGKDVELRCDPISGHTALYWYRQSLGQGLEFLIYFQGNSAPDKSGLPSDRFSAERTGGSVSTLTIQRTQQEDSAVYLCASSLVSSGWLNEQYFGPGTRLTVT.